A single sample gave rise to the 7 T cell receptor beta chains below, sequenced in a study of early T cells in non-severe SARS-CoV-2 infection. TCRdb processed the 5' RACE reads anew with MiXCR; each CDR3 protein has one entry. This table has about 28,000 distinct CDR3 sequences, about 4.5% appearing once. Sequencing was performed on whole blood, taken at baseline. The receptors stem from an adult who was a healthcare worker with PCR-confirmed SARS-CoV-2 infection or an uninfected control (not recorded which).

V usage is TRBV7-3 and J usage is TRBJ2-1; TRBD2 is a possible D gene (5 bases). This CDR3 contains 13 residues. V dropped 1 base and J dropped 8 bases, with 9 bases sitting between them. Germline CDR1 and CDR2: SGHTA and FQGTGA. In DNA, the CDR3 is TGTGCCAGCAGCTTAATGGAGGTCGATGAGCAGTTCTTC. Amino acids: CASSLMEVDEQFF.

This clonotype appeared many times. CDR3 nucleotide sequence: TGTGCCAGCAGCTCCTGGGACAGAAGCACAGATACGCAGTATTTT. Translating gives CASSSWDRSTDTQYF. V gene TRBV7-9 combines with J gene TRBJ2-3, with TRBD1 matching 7 bases. Per the germline V gene, CDR1 is SEHNR and CDR2 is FQNEAQ (reference sequence). The V gene end was trimmed by 4 bases and the J gene end by 0 bases; junction bases not matched to a gene: 4. This CDR3 has 15 amino acids.

This clonotype occurred a few times. The CDR3 DNA follows: TGTGCCACCAGTGATTTTCGCGACCCGGTACAGGCGAATAACTATGGCTACACCTTC. This sequence encodes CATSDFRDPVQANNYGYTF. V usage is TRBV24-1 and J usage is TRBJ1-2; a possible D gene is TRBD1 (5 bases). In germline, CDR1 is KGHDR, CDR2 SFDVKD. V lost 1 base and J 1 base, leaving 21 bases between the germline ends. The CDR3 extends over 19 amino acids.

This clonotype was observed many times. V usage is TRBV5-5 and J usage is TRBJ1-4; 9 nucleotides agree with TRBD1. Germline CDR1 SGHKS, CDR2 YYEKEE (reference sequence). Losses at the gene ends were 2 bases for V and 2 bases for J; bases not matched to a gene: 4. The CDR3 consists of 16 residues. CDR3 loop: CASSLQGARTNEKLFF. DNA for the CDR3: TGTGCCAGCAGCTTACAGGGGGCGCGGACTAATGAAAAACTGTTTTTT.

This clonotype was recorded many times. J is TRBJ2-4 and V is TRBV7-2; the match to TRBD2 covers 16 bases. This CDR3 comprises 19 residues. The germline CDR1 and CDR2 sequences are SGHTA and FQGNSA. V shed 2 bases, J shed 3 bases, and the junction held 7 bases outside the gene matches. DNA for the CDR3: TGTGCCAGCAGCTTATATGGGACTAGCGGGAGGGCCGTCAAAAACATTCAGTACTTC. This encodes CASSLYGTSGRAVKNIQYF.

This chain links TRBV29-1 with TRBJ2-3, with D perhaps being TRBD1 or TRBD2 (5 bases each). Germline V gene lookup returns CDR1 SQVTM and CDR2 ANQGSEA. Trimming left V 3 bases short and J 5 bases short, with 12 bases between. The CDR3 spans 13 residues. CDR3 sequence: CSVELGVGDTQYF. The CDR3 DNA is TGCAGCGTTGAGTTGGGGGTGGGAGATACGCAGTATTTT.

This clonotype was counted ten times or more. The chain uses TRBV6-1 and TRBJ2-1; D is uncertain. V dropped 5 bases and J dropped 0 bases, with 14 bases sitting between them. Per germline, CDR1 MNHNS and CDR2 SASEGT. The CDR3 covers 16 residues. The CDR3 DNA sequence: TGTGCCAGCAGTTCAAACGATATGAGCTCCTACAATGAGCAGTTCTTC. Translated, it gives CASSSNDMSSYNEQFF.